This T cell receptor beta chain was profiled in a study of radiotherapy plus CTLA-4 blockade in lung cancer. Data came from immunoSEQ multiplex PCR; TCRdb stores just in-frame clones and leaves some out. The table has about 27,000 clones, approximately 70% seen once. The CDR3 length is 14 residues. Germline lookup yields CDR1 SGHAT and CDR2 FQNNGV. V was clipped by 4 bases and J by 2 bases; unmatched bases: 3. The source material was peripheral blood, sampled from a patient treated with radiotherapy plus ipilimumab. The TCR was taken from a human donor with non-small cell lung cancer who had stable disease on radiotherapy plus ipilimumab. The rearrangement links TRBV11-2 to TRBJ2-5, with 8 bases fitting TRBD2. CDR3 DNA sequence: TGTGCCAGCAGCTCGGGGGGGACACAAGAGACCCAGTACTTC. This codes for CASSSGGTQETQYF.